Shown below are 8 T cell receptor beta chains from a single sample sequenced in a study of blood T cell repertoires in COVID-19. The repertoire was sequenced with immunoSEQ multiplex PCR; TCRdb's copy has only in-frame clones and lacks some. The sample has roughly 360,000 clones, approximately 88% seen once. Sequenced: PBMCs or T cells enriched from blood (not recorded which). Source of these receptors: a woman under 40 with acute COVID-19.

This clone was observed a few times. The V and J genes are TRBV5-1 and TRBJ2-2; possibly TRBD2 for D (5 bases). Germline loops: CDR1 SGHRS, CDR2 YFSETQ. CDR3 length: 13 amino acids. V dropped 2 bases and J dropped 8 bases, with 10 bases sitting between them. The CDR3 DNA is TGCGCCAGCAGCTTCCGGGGAACAGGGGAGCTGTTTTTT. As protein: CASSFRGTGELFF. Filled out from reference TRBV5-1 and TRBJ2-2, the complete variable domain reads KAGVTQTPRYLIKTRGQQVTLSCSPISGHRSVSWYQQTPGQGLQFLFEYFSETQRNKGNFPGRFSGRQFSNSRSEMNVSTLELGDSALYLCASSFRGTGELFFGEGSRLTVL.

This chain uses TRBV30 with TRBJ2-7; 10 positions agree with TRBD1. The germline gives CDR1 GTSNPN, CDR2 SVGIG (reference sequence). With V trimmed by 7 bases and J by 3 bases, 9 bases remained unmatched. The CDR3 loop spans 14 amino acids. Written as DNA, the CDR3 is TGTGCCTCTTCCACCGGGACAGGGGACTACGAGCAGTACTTC. It is translated as CASSTGTGDYEQYF.

CDR3 loop: CASSEWREQYF. The DNA of the CDR3 is TGTGCCAGCAGTGAATGGAGGGAGCAGTACTTC. V and J are TRBV6-1 and TRBJ2-7, with D possibly TRBD2 on 5 matching bases. The CDR3 sequence is 11 residues long. Per germline, CDR1 MNHNS and CDR2 SASEGT. With 2 bases removed from V and 7 bases from J, the gap between germline ends came to 6 bases.

The rearrangement joins TRBV3-1 (or the pseudogene TRBV3-2) to TRBJ1-2; 8 bases align to TRBD1. In germline, CDR1 is LGHDT, CDR2 YNNKEL (reference sequence). The CDR3 spans 14 residues. Trimming removed 1 base from V and 8 bases from J; junction bases left unmatched: 6. The CDR3 sequence is CASSQVSGGDGYTF. The CDR3 nucleotides read TGTGCCAGCAGCCAAGTTTCAGGGGGCGACGGCTACACCTTC.

V and J are TRBV5-4 and TRBJ1-2, with D perhaps TRBD1 (5 bases). Germline V gene data show CDR1 as SGHNT and CDR2 as YYREEE (reference sequence). V dropped 1 base and J dropped 8 bases, with 12 bases sitting between them. The CDR3 extends over 13 amino acids. This CDR3 is CASSLSRVRGYTF. In nucleotides, the CDR3 is TGTGCCAGCAGCTTGAGCAGGGTGCGAGGCTACACCTTC.

The chain joins TRBV7-2 to TRBJ2-1; 8 bases match TRBD2. Germline-derived CDR1 and CDR2 are SGHTA and FQGNSA. V gave up 6 bases and J gave up 7 bases; unmatched junction bases: 8. The CDR3 sequence is 14 residues long. The CDR3 spells CASSLYGTSNEQFF. The CDR3 nucleotides are TGTGCCAGCAGTCTTTACGGGACTAGTAATGAGCAGTTCTTC.

The V call is TRBV5-4, the J call TRBJ2-7, with 8 bases identical to TRBD1. J lost 6 bases, V lost 4 bases, and 9 bases had no gene match. This CDR3 is built from 14 residues. Germline CDR1 is SGHNT and CDR2 is YYREEE (reference sequence). CDR3 DNA sequence: TGTGCCAGCAGCGATTACGGACAGGGACCCGAGCAGTACTTC. Protein sequence: CASSDYGQGPEQYF.

The genes are TRBV9 and TRBJ1-4, with 11 nucleotides matching TRBD1. The CDR3 is made up of 16 amino acids. Germline trimming cut 3 bases from V and 4 bases from J; bases unmatched to any gene: 5. Germline V CDR1 and CDR2: SGDLS, YYNGEE. CDR3 loop: CASSGGTGGNNEKLFF. The CDR3 bases are TGTGCCAGCAGCGGAGGGACAGGGGGAAATAATGAAAAACTGTTTTTT.